This passage covers 25 T cell receptor beta chains from one sample sequenced in a study of cytomegalovirus exposure and HLA in healthy donors. The PCR contained 60 Vbeta and 13 Jbeta primers. Sequencing used immunoSEQ multiplex PCR; TCRdb keeps in-frame clones, though not all of them. Here the sample spans around 110,000 clones, 75% to 90% being singletons. The specimen was PBMCs. The receptors derive from a man under 40 in good health and CMV-seronegative.

The chain uses TRBV19 and TRBJ1-2; D is perhaps TRBD1 (5 bases). The germline CDR1 and CDR2 sequences are LNHDA and SQIVND (reference sequence). The CDR3 spans 12 residues. The germline V and J ends were trimmed by 10 bases and 2 bases, with 11 bases remaining between them. DNA for the CDR3: TGTGCCACGGAGGGGCAGAACTATGGCTACACCTTC. Protein: CATEGQNYGYTF.

The rearrangement links TRBV11-3 to TRBJ2-2; weak D call: TRBD2 (7 bases). CDR3 length equals 16 residues. CDR1 and CDR2 from the germline V gene are SGHNT and YENEEA. The ends were cut back, 5 bases at V and 4 bases at J, with 17 bases in the middle. The chain's CDR3 is CASSTSGTIVTGELFF. The DNA for the CDR3 is TGTGCCAGCAGCACGAGCGGGACAATCGTCACCGGGGAGCTGTTTTTT.

The chain employs TRBV7-2 and TRBJ1-1; D is undetermined. The CDR3 length is 15 residues. The germline V gene encodes CDR1 SGHTA and CDR2 FQGNSA. Trimming shortened V by 4 bases and J by 0 bases, and 12 bases separated the two germline ends. DNA of the CDR3: TGTGCCAGCAGCTCGAGGCGGATTTTGAACACTGAAGCTTTCTTT. Translated: CASSSRRILNTEAFF.

V gene TRBV9 combines with J gene TRBJ2-7, with 8 bases that match TRBD2. Germline lookup yields CDR1 SGDLS and CDR2 YYNGEE. With V trimmed by 0 bases and J by 7 bases, 9 bases remained unmatched. This CDR3 is 15 amino acids long. The CDR3 here is CASSVGRGGVSEQYF. CDR3 nucleotide sequence: TGTGCCAGCAGCGTAGGACGGGGGGGAGTGTCGGAGCAGTACTTC.

This rearrangement joins TRBV6-5 to TRBJ2-2; 10 bases are a match to TRBD1. V dropped 6 bases and J dropped 8; count of bases not matched to a gene: 3. Germline V gene data show CDR1 as MNHEY and CDR2 as SVGAGI. This CDR3 contains 13 residues. The CDR3 DNA follows: TGTGCCAGCAGGGGGACAGGGGCAGGGGAGCTGTTTTTT. Its protein product is CASRGTGAGELFF.

This chain connects TRBV7-9 to TRBJ2-7, with 7 bases matching TRBD1. This CDR3 spans 16 amino acids. Per germline, CDR1 SEHNR and CDR2 FQNEAQ (reference sequence). J lost 3 bases, V lost 5 bases, and 13 bases had no gene match. The CDR3 protein is CASSDYPGTDLYEQYF. CDR3 nucleotide sequence: TGTGCCAGCAGCGACTATCCCGGGACAGACCTCTACGAGCAGTACTTC.

The V call is TRBV7-9, the J call TRBJ2-1; 9 nucleotides line up with TRBD1. Germline V gene lookup returns CDR1 SEHNR and CDR2 FQNEAQ (reference sequence). CDR3 length: 16 residues. V shed 3 bases and J 8 bases; nucleotides not matched to a gene: 11. The CDR3 protein is CASSFAGTGLDHEQFF. The CDR3 DNA sequence: TGTGCCAGCAGCTTTGCCGGGACAGGGCTCGATCATGAGCAGTTCTTC.

The chain is built from TRBV4-1 and TRBJ2-3, with 9 bases lining up with TRBD2. The CDR3 extends over 16 amino acids. From germline, CDR1 is MGHRA and CDR2 YSYEKL. J lost 1 base, V lost 1 base, and 3 bases had no gene match. CDR3 amino acids: CASSQVASGGTDTQYF. The DNA of the CDR3 is TGCGCCAGCAGCCAAGTAGCTAGCGGGGGCACAGATACGCAGTATTTT.

Regarding this clone: The junction and the germline gene differ at one end; a read error may be behind it. The V and J genes are TRBV7-8 and TRBJ2-3; the D gene is possibly TRBD2 (7 bases). Germline V CDR1 and CDR2: SGHVS, FQNEAQ. The CDR3 extends over 13 amino acids. The CDR3 spells CASGWGGTDAQYF. The CDR3, as DNA: TGTGCCAGCGGTTGGGGGGGCACAGATGCGCAGTATTTT. Based on the CDR3 plus reference TRBV7-8 and TRBJ2-3, the full variable domain is GAGVSQSPRYKVAKRGQDVALRCDPISGHVSLFWYQQALGQGPEFLTYFQNEAQLDKSGLPSDRFFAERPEGSVSTLKIQRTQQEDSAVYLCASGWGGTDAQYFGPGTRLTVL.

The V and J genes are TRBV4-1 and TRBJ1-6, with TRBD1 as a possible D gene (5 bases). Trimming left V 1 base short and J 6 bases short, with 16 bases between. This CDR3 is built from 17 residues. Germline-derived CDR1 and CDR2 are MGHRA and YSYEKL. The CDR3 sequence is CASSQGFARQPNSPLHF. Here the CDR3 DNA reads TGCGCCAGCAGCCAAGGCTTCGCAAGACAGCCTAATTCACCCCTCCACTTT.

V is TRBV2 and J is TRBJ2-7, with D perhaps matching TRBD2 (5 bases). Germline V gives CDR1 SNHLY, CDR2 FYNNEI. The CDR3 is 14 amino acids. V was shortened by 4 bases and J by 1 base, with 11 bases between the two germline ends. Here the CDR3 reads CASSAGIPSYEQYF. The CDR3 DNA reads as TGTGCCAGCAGTGCCGGGATTCCTTCCTACGAGCAGTACTTC.

The chain links TRBV6-1 to TRBJ2-7, with 11 bases identical to TRBD2. Germline V gene lookup returns CDR1 MNHNS and CDR2 SASEGT. V gave up 5 bases and J gave up 6 bases; unmatched junction bases: 3. The CDR3 is 13 residues long. CDR3 nucleotide sequence: TGTGCCAGCAGTATTCTAGCGGGGGGCGAGCAGTACTTC. Translated: CASSILAGGEQYF.

This clone showed up just once. The J gene is TRBJ1-4, the V gene TRBV7-9; D might be TRBD1 (6 bases). The germline CDR1 and CDR2 sequences are SEHNR and FQNEAQ (reference sequence). This CDR3 is 15 amino acids long. The V end was cut by 5 bases, the J end by 7 bases, with 17 bases between. The CDR3 here is CASSAMGGLGEKLFF. CDR3 nucleotides: TGTGCCAGCAGCGCCATGGGGGGGCTGGGTGAAAAACTGTTTTTT. The variable domain in full, with the rest retrieved from reference TRBV7-9 and TRBJ1-4, is DTGVSQNPRHKITKRGQNVTFRCDPISEHNRLYWYRQTLGQGPEFLTYFQNEAQLEKSRLLSDRFSAERPKGSFSTLEIQRTEQGDSAMYLCASSAMGGLGEKLFFGSGTQLSVL.

The chain recombines TRBV10-3 with TRBJ2-1; tentative D call: TRBD1 (5 bases). V gave up 8 bases and J gave up 7 bases, with 15 bases separating them. Germline lookup yields CDR1 ENHRY and CDR2 SYGVKD. This CDR3 comprises 13 residues. Written as DNA, the CDR3 is TGTGCCATCCAATTAGTACCAGGGAATGAGCAGTTCTTC. Encoded protein: CAIQLVPGNEQFF.

This clone turned up a few times. The chain links TRBV28 to TRBJ2-7; TRBD1 matches 9 bases. The germline gives CDR1 MDHEN, CDR2 SYDVKM. CDR3 length equals 15 residues. V dropped 0 bases and J dropped 4; count of bases not matched to a gene: 4. The DNA of the CDR3 is TGTGCCAGCAGTTTATGGGGACAGGGTTTTTACGAGCAGTACTTC. Protein: CASSLWGQGFYEQYF.

The chain uses TRBV7-8 and TRBJ1-1; 8 bases are a match to TRBD1. In germline, CDR1 is SGHVS, CDR2 FQNEAQ. CDR3 length: 13 residues. The J segment lost 7 bases and the V segment lost 3 bases, leaving 4 bases of the junction unmatched. The CDR3: CASSLTGASEAFF. The CDR3 bases are TGTGCCAGCAGCTTGACAGGGGCCAGTGAAGCTTTCTTT.

This chain uses TRBV5-4 with TRBJ1-1; D call uncertain. The CDR3 contains 12 residues. The ends were cut back, 2 bases at V and 10 bases at J, with 12 bases in the middle. The germline V gene encodes CDR1 SGHNT and CDR2 YYREEE (reference sequence). The CDR3 loop reads CASSFFPSVAFF. The CDR3 DNA reads as TGTGCCAGCAGCTTTTTCCCCTCGGTAGCTTTCTTT.

The chain has TRBV7-2 and TRBJ2-7, with 8 bases fitting TRBD1. From germline, CDR1 is SGHTA and CDR2 FQGNSA. The J segment lost 2 bases and the V segment lost 3 bases, leaving 6 bases of the junction unmatched. The CDR3 length is 15 residues. CDR3 protein: CASSFGQGGAYEQYF. The CDR3 DNA reads as TGTGCCAGCAGCTTCGGACAGGGAGGCGCCTACGAGCAGTACTTC.

Only a few counts were recorded for this clone. The gene calls are TRBV6-6 and TRBJ2-2; TRBD1 aligns across 8 bases. Germline CDR1 is MNHNY and CDR2 is SVGAGI (reference sequence). There are 15 residues in the CDR3. V gave up 5 bases and J gave up 4 bases; unmatched junction bases: 6. The CDR3 sequence: CASSNTGGATGELFF. The CDR3 DNA reads TGTGCCAGCAGTAATACAGGGGGTGCCACCGGGGAGCTGTTTTTT.

V and J are TRBV25-1 and TRBJ1-1; 10 bases align to TRBD1. V was clipped by 1 base and J by 4 bases; unmatched bases: 9. CDR1 MGHDK and CDR2 SYGVNS come from the germline V gene. The CDR3 sequence is 17 residues long. The CDR3 loop is CASSELGTGVSSTEAFF. DNA of the CDR3: TGTGCCAGCAGTGAATTGGGGACAGGGGTGAGCAGCACTGAAGCTTTCTTT.

The J gene is TRBJ2-3, the V gene TRBV10-1, with TRBD1 matching 8 bases. After removal of 4 bases from V and 6 bases from J, the junction contained 6 bases not matched to a gene. This CDR3 region has 14 residues. Germline CDR1 and CDR2: WNHNN and SYGVQD (reference sequence). The CDR3 is CASSAGTGEDTQYF. CDR3 nucleotides: TGCGCCAGCAGTGCTGGGACAGGCGAGGATACGCAGTATTTT.

This chain uses TRBV27 with TRBJ1-6; no firm D call. V gave up 6 bases and J gave up 7 bases, with 19 bases separating them. CDR3 length: 16 amino acids. The V gene's germline CDR1 is MNHEY and CDR2 SMNVEV (reference sequence). The CDR3: CASSLGTGSRNSPLHF. As DNA, the CDR3 is TGTGCCAGCAGCCTCGGAACCGGGTCGCGAAATTCACCCCTCCACTTT.

About this clone itself: Other nucleotide sequences in the sample specify the same CDR3. V usage is TRBV6-5 and J usage is TRBJ2-3; TRBD2 matches 7 bases. This CDR3 is 15 amino acids long. Unmatched junction bases numbered 5, after V lost 2 bases and J lost 3 bases. Germline V gene data show CDR1 as MNHEY and CDR2 as SVGAGI. The CDR3 DNA is TGTGCCAGCAGTTACGCGGGGGACTATACAGATACGCAGTATTTT. Its protein product is CASSYAGDYTDTQYF.

This clone has a handful of counts. The rearrangement uses TRBV5-8 and TRBJ2-1; weak D call: TRBD1 (5 bases). CDR1 and CDR2 (germline): SGHTS, YDEGEE. The germline V and J ends were trimmed by 2 bases and 10 bases, with 19 bases remaining between them. The CDR3 totals 15 residues. The CDR3 DNA reads TGTGCCAGCAGCTTCGTGGGGCCCCTATTGTGGGAGCAGTTCTTC. It is translated as CASSFVGPLLWEQFF.

V gene TRBV7-6 combines with J gene TRBJ1-1; D ambiguous. The CDR3 extends over 14 amino acids. Germline lookup yields CDR1 SGHVS and CDR2 FNYEAQ. Between the trimmed V and J ends, which lost 0 bases and 5 bases, there was a span of 10 bases. CDR3 in DNA: TGTGCCAGCAGCTTAGCGTCGGAGGTAACTGAAGCTTTCTTT. This encodes CASSLASEVTEAFF.